A single sample is the source of the 31 T cell receptor beta chains below, sequenced in a study of shared clonotypes between healthy human individuals. This table comes from immunoSEQ multiplex PCR, and its TCRdb copy is limited to in-frame clones, with some not included. In the table there are 300,000 to 400,000 clones, about nine tenths of which are singletons. The sample comprised memory CD8+ T cells sorted from blood. Subset defined: CD45RO+ cells pooled with CCR7-negative TemRA cells. The receptors were sampled from a man younger than 35 in good health.

The chain combines TRBV28 with TRBJ1-2; perhaps TRBD1 as D (5 bases). The CDR3 is 19 amino acids. The germline V gene encodes CDR1 MDHEN and CDR2 SYDVKM. The V and J ends lost 2 bases and 3 bases respectively, with 25 bases between them. Here the CDR3 reads CASSLPYSEGLSSYYGYTF. CDR3 nucleotides: TGTGCCAGCAGTTTACCCTACTCGGAGGGGCTCTCCTCTTACTATGGCTACACCTTC.

This sequence joins TRBV4-3 and TRBJ2-1; D might be TRBD1 (5 bases). The V end lost 0 bases, the J end lost 8 bases, and 11 bases lay between the germline ends. The V gene's germline CDR1 is LGHNA and CDR2 YSLEER. This CDR3 spans 14 amino acids. The CDR3 DNA is TGCGCCAGCAGCCAAGAAGGGAAGGGGTATGAGCAGTTCTTC. Protein sequence: CASSQEGKGYEQFF.

Points on this clone: The CDR3 carries no conserved terminal phenylalanine or tryptophan, so it likely arises from a read error. The chain has TRBV30 and TRBJ1-1; unclear D gene. Looked up from germline, CDR1 is GTSNPN and CDR2 is SVGIG (reference sequence). V was pared by 0 bases and J by 0 bases, with 8 bases between. The CDR3 totals 14 residues. The CDR3: CAWSVPEVNTEAFL. CDR3 sequence (DNA): TGTGCCTGGAGTGTGCCAGAAGTGAACACTGAAGCTTTCCTT.

The gene calls are TRBV27 and TRBJ1-2; a weak D match, TRBD1 (6 bases). Per the germline V gene, CDR1 is MNHEY and CDR2 is SMNVEV (reference sequence). This CDR3 spans 20 amino acids. V was shortened by 5 bases and J by 3 bases, with 31 bases between the two germline ends. CDR3 nucleotides: TGTGCCAGCAGTCCGCTGGGTGGGGCGTCCAGCCTTGGGGGCTACTATGGCTACACCTTC. As protein: CASSPLGGASSLGGYYGYTF.

CDR3: CASSLGEGPIGHEKLFF. CDR3 bases: TGTGCCAGCAGCTTGGGGGAGGGGCCAATTGGTCATGAAAAACTGTTTTTT. V is TRBV13 and J is TRBJ1-4; a possible D gene is TRBD1 (5 bases). This CDR3 has 17 residues. CDR1 and CDR2 (germline): PRHDT, FYEKMQ (reference sequence). V was trimmed by 3 bases and J by 6 bases, leaving 20 bases between them.

The chain combines TRBV19 with TRBJ1-6; D gene unclear. The germline V and J ends were trimmed by 1 base and 10 bases, with 11 bases remaining between them. From germline, CDR1 is LNHDA and CDR2 SQIVND (reference sequence). The CDR3 is 14 amino acids. The CDR3 sequence: CASSIGLEGSPLHF. As DNA, the CDR3 is TGTGCCAGTAGTATAGGACTGGAGGGCTCACCCCTCCACTTT.

The chain has TRBV13 and TRBJ2-5, with a weak D call TRBD2 (6 bases). Per germline, CDR1 PRHDT and CDR2 FYEKMQ (reference sequence). CDR3 length equals 14 residues. V was shortened by 5 bases and J by 5 bases, with 15 bases between the two germline ends. CDR3 sequence: CASSHPGEEETQYF. In DNA form, the CDR3 reads TGTGCCAGCAGCCACCCCGGGGAGGAGGAGACCCAGTACTTC.

V is TRBV6-5 and J is TRBJ1-2, with a possible D match to TRBD1 (5 bases). Trimming cost V 10 bases and J 6 bases, with 12 bases left between them. Germline loops: CDR1 MNHEY, CDR2 SVGAGI. The CDR3 length is 11 residues. CDR3 in amino acids: CATRGVDGYTF. Written as DNA, the CDR3 is TGTGCCACCCGGGGCGTCGATGGCTACACCTTC.

The chain has TRBV30 and TRBJ1-2; the match to TRBD1 covers 10 bases. This CDR3 has 12 amino acids. Germline-derived CDR1 and CDR2 are GTSNPN and SVGIG (reference sequence). Trimming cost V 5 bases and J 5 bases; bases outside gene matches: 2. CDR3: CAWGGQGYGYTF. The CDR3 DNA reads TGTGCCTGGGGGGGACAGGGGTATGGCTACACCTTC.

The chain employs TRBV4-1 and TRBJ2-5; 9 bases align to TRBD2. The CDR3 is 15 amino acids. Germline V gene sequence: CDR1 MGHRA, CDR2 YSYEKL. Trimming at V came to 0 bases and at J to 4 bases, leaving 3 bases not matched to a gene. The CDR3 DNA reads as TGCGCCAGCAGCCAAGAGCGGGGGGGCAGAGAGACCCAGTACTTC. It is translated as CASSQERGGRETQYF.

The chain couples TRBV4-1 to TRBJ1-6; the D gene is possibly TRBD1 (5 bases). V dropped 2 bases and J dropped 9 bases, with 14 bases sitting between them. This CDR3 is 15 amino acids long. Germline CDR1 MGHRA, CDR2 YSYEKL. As DNA, the CDR3 is TGCGCCAGCAGCCAACCCACCGGGACTCCTTCACCCCTCCACTTT. Its protein is CASSQPTGTPSPLHF.

The CDR3 DNA reads TGTGCCAGCAGCTTCCCCGACCCTGGGACTAGCGGGGACGATACGCAGTATTTT. It encodes CASSFPDPGTSGDDTQYF. This sequence joins TRBV7-6 and TRBJ2-3; TRBD2 aligns across 13 bases. V lost 3 bases and J lost 6; bases outside the gene matches: 12. Germline CDR1 SGHVS, CDR2 FNYEAQ. The CDR3 is 18 amino acids.

This rearrangement joins TRBV5-6 to TRBJ2-5; D is possibly TRBD1 or TRBD2 (5 bases each). The length of the CDR3 is 14 residues. Germline V gene lookup returns CDR1 SGHDT and CDR2 YYEEEE. The V gene lost 4 bases and the J gene lost 5 bases, with 15 bases spanning the gap. Written as DNA, the CDR3 is TGTGCCAGCAGCACGGGGCTCGACGCCGAGACCCAGTACTTC. Residues: CASSTGLDAETQYF. Together with reference TRBV5-6 and TRBJ2-5, the CDR3 gives the full variable domain: DAGVTQSPTHLIKTRGQQVTLRCSPKSGHDTVSWYQQALGQGPQFIFQYYEEEERQRGNFPDRFSGHQFPNYSSELNVNALLLGDSALYLCASSTGLDAETQYFGPGTRLLVL.

This chain links TRBV29-1 with TRBJ1-3, with D unclear. Trimming left V 0 bases short and J 1 base short, with 16 bases between. Germline CDR1 SQVTM, CDR2 ANQGSEA. The CDR3 sequence is 17 residues long. Written as DNA, the CDR3 is TGCAGCGTTGAAGACCCCTTGGGGTACCGGTCTGGAAACACCATATATTTT. It specifies CSVEDPLGYRSGNTIYF.

V gene TRBV20-1 combines with J gene TRBJ2-5; 7 positions agree with TRBD2. The CDR3 sequence is 11 residues long. The V segment lost 0 bases and the J segment 10 bases; nucleotides outside the gene matches: 2. Germline V gives CDR1 DFQATT, CDR2 SNEGSKA (reference sequence). The CDR3 DNA is TGCAGTGCTAGAGATGGGGGGGACCAGTACTTC. The encoded protein is CSARDGGDQYF.

This clone appeared once. The chain carries TRBV5-1 and TRBJ1-5; TRBD1 might be the D (5 bases). CDR1 is SGHRS and CDR2 is YFSETQ in the germline V gene. CDR3 length: 14 residues. V was trimmed by 4 bases and J by 1 base, leaving 9 bases between them. As DNA, the CDR3 is TGCGCCAGCAGCGCGGGACGGAGCAATCAGCCCCAGCATTTT. Translated: CASSAGRSNQPQHF.

This rearrangement joins TRBV10-2 to TRBJ2-2; D is undetermined. The CDR3 contains 13 residues. Trimming pared 3 bases from V and 5 bases from J, leaving 7 bases between. Germline-derived CDR1 and CDR2 are WSHSY and SAAADI. The CDR3 DNA reads TGCGCCAGCAGTGATGGGTTAACCGGGGAGCTGTTTTTT. This gives the protein CASSDGLTGELFF.

The chain is built from TRBV6-4 and TRBJ1-5, with D unclear. CDR1 and CDR2 (germline): MRHNA, SNTAGT. Trimming removed 0 bases at V and 0 bases at J, with 12 bases between. CDR3 size: 17 residues. CDR3 sequence (DNA): TGTGCCAGCAGTGACTCCTTCTGTGGGTATAGCAATCAGCCCCAGCATTTT. This encodes CASSDSFCGYSNQPQHF.

A single count supports this clone. The CDR3 region is CASSGPGQGNSPLHF. The CDR3 DNA reads TGTGCCAGCAGCGGGCCGGGACAGGGCAATTCACCCCTCCACTTT. The rearrangement uses TRBV9 and TRBJ1-6, with TRBD1 identical over 9 bases. Germline CDR1 is SGDLS and CDR2 is YYNGEE. With 3 bases clipped from V and 7 bases from J, the junction kept 5 bases outside the gene matches. CDR3 size: 15 residues. Using reference TRBV9 and TRBJ1-6 for the parts outside the CDR3, the full variable domain is DSGVTQTPKHLITATGQRVTLRCSPRSGDLSVYWYQQSLDQGLQFLIQYYNGEERAKGNILERFSAQQFPDLHSELNLSSLELGDSALYFCASSGPGQGNSPLHFGNGTRLTVT.

The chain joins TRBV13 to TRBJ2-3; TRBD2 aligns across 10 bases. V shed 8 bases, J shed 2 bases, and the junction held 7 bases outside the gene matches. Germline CDR1 is PRHDT and CDR2 is FYEKMQ (reference sequence). This CDR3 has 15 residues. The CDR3 DNA sequence: TGTGCCAGCCCGATAGCGGGGGGCGTCACAGATACGCAGTATTTT. It translates to CASPIAGGVTDTQYF. Combining the CDR3 with reference TRBV13 and TRBJ2-3 gives the whole variable domain AAGVIQSPRHLIKEKRETATLKCYPIPRHDTVYWYQQGPGQDPQFLISFYEKMQSDKGSIPDRFSAQQFSDYHSELNMSSLELGDSALYFCASPIAGGVTDTQYFGPGTRLTVL.

This chain connects TRBV5-1 to TRBJ2-3; 9 bases match TRBD2. This CDR3 comprises 16 residues. Germline V CDR1 and CDR2: SGHRS, YFSETQ. V lost 0 bases, J lost 4 bases, and 6 bases stayed unmatched. The CDR3 is CASSLEGTSYADTQYF. DNA of the CDR3: TGCGCCAGCAGCTTGGAAGGGACTAGCTACGCAGATACGCAGTATTTT.

In its sample, this clone was seen a few times. The V gene is TRBV5-1, the J gene TRBJ1-5, with D hard to call. V lost 4 bases and J 0 bases, leaving 11 bases between the germline ends. The germline gives CDR1 SGHRS, CDR2 YFSETQ. This CDR3 contains 15 residues. The CDR3 loop is CASSPGVTSNQPQHF. The CDR3 nucleotides read TGCGCCAGCAGCCCTGGAGTAACTAGCAATCAGCCCCAGCATTTT.

The chain employs TRBV5-8 and TRBJ2-2; D not certain. Germline-derived CDR1 and CDR2 are SGHTS and YDEGEE. The CDR3 has 14 amino acids. V was pared by 0 bases and J by 5 bases, with 8 bases between. CDR3 nucleotide sequence: TGTGCCAGCAGCTTGGGGTTTACTACCGGGGAGCTGTTTTTT. It codes for CASSLGFTTGELFF.

The chain employs TRBV18 and TRBJ2-7; D is possibly TRBD1 or TRBD2 (5 bases each). CDR3 length: 15 amino acids. The V end was cut by 6 bases, the J end by 0 bases, with 15 bases between. Germline CDR1 reads KGHSH; CDR2 reads LQKENI. The DNA of the CDR3 is TGTGCCAGCTCGGGGACGGACTTTAGCTCCTACGAGCAGTACTTC. It codes for CASSGTDFSSYEQYF. The whole variable domain, filled in from reference TRBV18 and TRBJ2-7, reads NAGVMQNPRHLVRRRGQEARLRCSPMKGHSHVYWYRQLPEEGLKFMVYLQKENIIDESGMPKERFSAEFPKEGPSILRIQQVVRGDSAAYFCASSGTDFSSYEQYFGPGTRLTVT.

Written as DNA, the CDR3 is TGCGCCAGCAGCTTGAATGCCCCAGGCTACGAGCAGTACTTC. It encodes CASSLNAPGYEQYF. The rearrangement links TRBV5-1 to TRBJ2-7; no clear D. CDR1 SGHRS and CDR2 YFSETQ come from the germline V gene. The V and J ends lost 1 base and 3 bases respectively, with 11 bases between them. The CDR3 sequence is 14 residues long.

This clone showed up just once. The chain is built from TRBV9 and TRBJ2-1; D is undetermined. Germline CDR1 is SGDLS and CDR2 is YYNGEE. The CDR3 runs 12 residues. V was trimmed by 0 bases and J by 8 bases, leaving 6 bases between them. CDR3 in amino acids: CASSVGWDEQFF. As DNA, the CDR3 is TGTGCCAGCAGCGTAGGATGGGATGAGCAGTTCTTC. The variable domain in full, completed from reference TRBV9 and TRBJ2-1, reads DSGVTQTPKHLITATGQRVTLRCSPRSGDLSVYWYQQSLDQGLQFLIQYYNGEERAKGNILERFSAQQFPDLHSELNLSSLELGDSALYFCASSVGWDEQFFGPGTRLTVL.

The chain uses TRBV15 and TRBJ2-1, with 7 bases lining up with TRBD1. Germline V gene lookup returns CDR1 LNHNV and CDR2 YYDKDF (reference sequence). CDR3 size: 15 residues. V shed 5 bases, J shed 0 bases, and the junction held 4 bases outside the gene matches. The CDR3 DNA is TGTGCCACCAGCCCTACAGGGGACTCCTACAATGAGCAGTTCTTC. This gives the protein CATSPTGDSYNEQFF.

The chain couples TRBV13 to TRBJ1-3; D is unclear. V was clipped by 4 bases and J by 2 bases, with 18 bases between them. Germline V lookup: CDR1 PRHDT, CDR2 FYEKMQ (reference sequence). CDR3 length: 17 residues. CDR3 DNA: TGTGCCAGCAGCTCACAACAATTAAGCATCCCTGGAAACACCATATATTTT. Its translation: CASSSQQLSIPGNTIYF. The full variable domain, in which reference TRBV13 and TRBJ1-3 provide the parts outside the CDR3, is AAGVIQSPRHLIKEKRETATLKCYPIPRHDTVYWYQQGPGQDPQFLISFYEKMQSDKGSIPDRFSAQQFSDYHSELNMSSLELGDSALYFCASSSQQLSIPGNTIYFGEGSWLTVV.

The chain is built from TRBV6-5 and TRBJ1-4, with a weak D call TRBD1 (5 bases). Germline CDR1 reads MNHEY; CDR2 reads SVGAGI. The germline V and J ends were trimmed by 6 bases and 3 bases, with 11 bases remaining between them. The CDR3 contains 14 residues. The CDR3, as DNA: TGTGCCAGCAGGGAGACAGCCCCTAATGAAAAACTGTTTTTT. Translation: CASRETAPNEKLFF.

In this sample, this clone turned up once. The genes are TRBV25-1 and TRBJ2-3; weak D call: TRBD1 (5 bases). Looked up from germline, CDR1 is MGHDK and CDR2 is SYGVNS. The CDR3 consists of 15 residues. V was cut by 8 bases and J by 2 bases, with 17 bases left in between. The CDR3 bases are TGTGCCAGCCTTGACAGCCCTTCCACCACAGATACGCAGTATTTT. Translation: CASLDSPSTTDTQYF.

CDR3 in DNA: TGCGCCAGCAGCCCAGCGGGGGACACTGAAGCTTTCTTT. This translates into CASSPAGDTEAFF. The rearrangement joins TRBV4-1 to TRBJ1-1, with D possibly TRBD1 on 5 matching bases. The CDR3 has 13 amino acids. Trimming took off 4 bases at V and 3 bases at J, with 9 bases between the two ends. CDR1 and CDR2 (germline): MGHRA, YSYEKL.